The clone carrying this T cell receptor (beta chain) was counted ten times or more. Germline V lookup: CDR1 SQVTM, CDR2 ANQGSEA. The CDR3 extends over 11 amino acids. V lost 3 bases and J lost 5, with 7 bases in between. The sample comes from a study of neurological immune-mediated disorders. Specified time point: longitudinal time-point 2. The unsorted libraries were generated from a total of 2 million PBMCs, which had been stored in RNAlater at -80 C. TCRdb used MiXCR to reprocess the 5' RACE reads, holding one entry per CDR3 protein. The sample contains tens of thousands of distinct CDR3 sequences, around 13% of which appear only once.

Sample: PBMCs. J is TRBJ1-2 and V is TRBV29-1; D is uncertain. This clonotype was sampled from a female donor with HTLV-1-associated myelopathy (HAM/TSP). In DNA form, the CDR3 reads TGCAGCGTTGATGGGGTTTATGGCTACACCTTC. This gives the protein CSVDGVYGYTF.